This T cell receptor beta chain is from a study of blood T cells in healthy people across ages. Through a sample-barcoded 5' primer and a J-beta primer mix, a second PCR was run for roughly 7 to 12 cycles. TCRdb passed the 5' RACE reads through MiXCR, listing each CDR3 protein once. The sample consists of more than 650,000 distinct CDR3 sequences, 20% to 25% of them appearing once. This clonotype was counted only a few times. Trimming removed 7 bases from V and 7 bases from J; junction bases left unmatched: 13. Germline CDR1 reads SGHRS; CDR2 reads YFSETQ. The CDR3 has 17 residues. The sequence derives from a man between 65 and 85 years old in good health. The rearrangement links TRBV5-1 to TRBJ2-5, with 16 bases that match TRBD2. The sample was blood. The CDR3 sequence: CASYYGGTSGGAGTQYF. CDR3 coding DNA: TGCGCCAGCTACTATGGCGGGACTAGCGGGGGGGCCGGGACCCAGTACTTC.